This is a list of T cell receptor beta chains from one sample in a study of PD-L1 blockade in urothelial cancer. TCRdb keeps only in-frame clones here, not all; method: immunoSEQ multiplex PCR. The sample consists of about 45,000 clones, 88% of them appearing once. The material sequenced was PBMCs, taken around atezolizumab (anti-PD-L1) treatment. The receptors were sampled from a woman aged 55-69 years with urothelial cancer. CDR3s include the opening cysteine and the closing phenylalanine or tryptophan. D genes are given only for firm matches. Not every row has a clone size; where given, it reads once, few, many or a size class.

d_gene	j_gene	v_gene	abundance	CDR3nt	CDR3aa
.	TRBJ2-2	TRBV7-8	once	TGTGCCAGCAGCTTAATTGGCAGCACCGGGGAGCTGTTTTTT	CASSLIGSTGELFF
.	TRBJ1-5	TRBV29-1	.	TGCAGCGTTGGTTTCAGTAGCAATCAGCCCCAGCATTTT	CSVGFSSNQPQHF
TRBD2	TRBJ2-1	TRBV5-4	.	TGTGCCAGCAGCTCGAGAGGGAGGGGCAACAATGAGCAGTTCTTC	CASSSRGRGNNEQFF
.	TRBJ2-3	TRBV9	.	TGTGCCAGCAGCGTAGACATAAGCACAGATACGCAGTATTTT	CASSVDISTDTQYF
.	TRBJ1-1	TRBV20-1	.	TGCAGTGCTAATCGGGGCACTGAAGCTTTCTTT	CSANRGTEAFF
TRBD1	TRBJ2-3	TRBV7-2	.	TGTGCCAGCAGCTCTCGACCGGGACAGCGCACAGATACGCAGTATTTT	CASSSRPGQRTDTQYF
.	TRBJ1-4	TRBV29-1	.	TGCAGCGTTGCCAGGGGCACTAATGAAAAACTGTTTTTT	CSVARGTNEKLFF
TRBD2	TRBJ2-7	TRBV9	once	TGTGCCAGCAGCGTAGAAGCGGGAGGGCCCACGAGCTCCTACGAGCAGTACTTC	CASSVEAGGPTSSYEQYF
.	TRBJ1-5	TRBV2	.	TGTGCCAGCAGTGTAATGGGAGATCAGCCCCAGCATTTT	CASSVMGDQPQHF
.	TRBJ1-4	TRBV7-9	.	TGTGCCAGCAGCTTATCCCCGTTTGGAGAACTGTTTTTT	CASSLSPFGELFF
TRBD1	TRBJ2-7	TRBV5-6	once	TGTGCCAGCAGCTTGTGGGACAGGGGGGGGTACGAGCAGTACTTC	CASSLWDRGGYEQYF
.	TRBJ2-3	TRBV7-2	.	TGTGCCAGCAGCTTAAATCTAGCAGGAGGAGATACGCAGTATTTT	CASSLNLAGGDTQYF
TRBD2	TRBJ2-7	TRBV2	.	TGTGCCAGCGTGTCTAGCGGGAGGGCCTACGAGCAGTACTTC	CASVSSGRAYEQYF
.	TRBJ1-4	TRBV19	.	TGTGCCAGTAGTATAACGGCGGGGCAGGGACTGTTTTTT	CASSITAGQGLFF
.	TRBJ2-5	TRBV5-1	.	TGCGCCAGCAGCTTGATGGGCTGGGCCTCCCGCGAAGAGACCCAGTACTTC	CASSLMGWASREETQYF